The clone carrying this T cell receptor beta chain has ten or more counts. Its specificity is unknown. This record comes from a study of identical twins. Study results and limitations: Low generation probability was overrepresented in out-of-frame alpha sequences shared by twins. The study reached conclusions through statistical analysis that was cross-sectional, not following the same donors. Sharing of beta out-of-frame sequences by twins showed a weaker excess.

The CDR3 totals 12 residues. V shed 5 bases, J shed 3 bases, and the junction held 1 base outside the gene matches. CDR1 is WNHNN and CDR2 is SYGVQD in the germline V gene (reference sequence). TCRdb reanalysed the 5' RACE reads using MiXCR and keeps one entry per CDR3 protein. The sample includes 450,000 to 650,000 distinct CDR3 sequences, 9% to 10% of them seen just once. These data were also reused for a study on yellow fever vaccine responses in identical twins.

V is TRBV10-1 and J is TRBJ2-7; 7 bases are shared with TRBD2. The receptor was derived from a woman under 30 in good health. Input material: PBMCs. As DNA, the CDR3 is TGCGCCAGCAGTAGCGGGATCTACGAGCAGTACTTC. The encoded protein is CASSSGIYEQYF.